This entry lists 16 T cell receptor beta chains sequenced from one sample in a study of shared clonotypes between healthy human individuals (dated by TCRdb to 2018 to 2021). The library came from the immunoSEQ multiplex PCR assay. TCRdb re-hosts the immuneACCESS table, in-frame sequences only. Its copies lack some clones; in the studies checked, an unresolved V gene accounts for under half of them, and the cause for the rest is not known. This sample comprises approximately 2.5 million clones, more than 80% of them detected only once. Of the sample, around 0.15% falls within the top ten clones. Sequencing was carried out using naive CD4+ T cells sorted from blood. This specimen's cell subset or site label, interpreted: CD45RA+ positively selected. Source of these receptors: a man between 18 and 29 years old in good health.

J is TRBJ2-2 and V is TRBV30; no firm D call. This CDR3 has 12 amino acids. Germline lookup yields CDR1 GTSNPN and CDR2 SVGIG (reference sequence). V dropped 1 base and J dropped 6 bases, with 6 bases sitting between them. This CDR3 reads CAWSAPPGELFF. Written as DNA, the CDR3 is TGTGCCTGGAGTGCCCCCCCCGGGGAGCTGTTTTTT.

In nucleotides, the CDR3 is TGTGCCAGCAGTTTCTTCAGAAACACCATATATTTT. This sequence encodes CASSFFRNTIYF. The genes are TRBV28 and TRBJ1-3; D unresolved. The CDR3 sequence is 12 residues long. V shed 3 bases and J shed 5 bases, with 5 bases lying between them. Germline CDR1 and CDR2: MDHEN and SYDVKM.

This sequence joins TRBV5-1 and TRBJ2-1; a possible D gene is TRBD1 (6 bases). Germline CDR1 is SGHRS and CDR2 is YFSETQ. This CDR3 region has 16 residues. Trimming removed 5 bases at V and 1 base at J, with 16 bases between. The chain's CDR3 is CASSFQTGLSYNEQFF. The DNA of the CDR3 is TGCGCCAGCAGTTTCCAAACAGGGTTATCCTACAATGAGCAGTTCTTC. The full variable domain, in which reference TRBV5-1 and TRBJ2-1 provide the parts outside the CDR3, is KAGVTQTPRYLIKTRGQQVTLSCSPISGHRSVSWYQQTPGQGLQFLFEYFSETQRNKGNFPGRFSGRQFSNSRSEMNVSTLELGDSALYLCASSFQTGLSYNEQFFGPGTRLTVL.

This chain uses TRBV21-1 with TRBJ1-5; TRBD1, the table's D call, lacks a check against the DNA. TRBV21-1 corresponds to a pseudogene. This CDR3 has 16 amino acids. For the CDR3, the DNA is TGTGCCAGCAGCAAAGCTTACAGGGTTCACAATCAGCCCCAGCATTTT. Translating it yields CASSKAYRVHNQPQHF.

The rearrangement uses TRBV7-2 and TRBJ1-3; D perhaps matches TRBD1 (5 bases). CDR3 size: 15 residues. The V gene's germline CDR1 is SGHTA and CDR2 FQGNSA. Trimming removed 3 bases at V and 2 bases at J, with 11 bases between. The CDR3 DNA is TGTGCCAGCAGCTTGATCAGGGTCACTGGAAACACCATATATTTT. Its translation: CASSLIRVTGNTIYF.

J is TRBJ2-7 and V is TRBV4-2, with D perhaps matching TRBD1 or TRBD2 (5 bases each). The CDR3 length is 16 residues. Germline CDR1 is LGHNA and CDR2 is YNFKEQ. V lost 0 bases, J lost 2 bases, and 14 bases lay in between. CDR3 amino acids: CASSQDLTGATYEQYF. CDR3 nucleotide sequence: TGTGCCAGCAGCCAAGATTTAACCGGGGCAACCTACGAGCAGTACTTC.

The chain couples TRBV6-5 to TRBJ2-7; the match to TRBD1 covers 9 bases. Looked up from germline, CDR1 is MNHEY and CDR2 is SVGAGI. V lost 4 bases to trimming and J lost 6 bases; unmatched junction nucleotides: 4. The CDR3 runs to 13 residues. CDR3 sequence reads: CASSLGTGFEQYF. CDR3 DNA: TGTGCCAGCAGTTTGGGGACAGGGTTCGAGCAGTACTTC.

V is TRBV28 and J is TRBJ1-2; no clear D gene. Germline V CDR1 and CDR2: MDHEN, SYDVKM. V gave up 6 bases and J gave up 3 bases, with 11 bases separating them. There are 13 residues in the CDR3. CDR3 sequence: CASRPDTHYGYTF. The CDR3 region has the DNA TGTGCCAGCAGGCCTGACACACACTATGGCTACACCTTC.

The chain joins TRBV29-1 to TRBJ2-7; no clear D. V was trimmed by 5 bases and J by 1 base, leaving 6 bases between them. CDR3 length equals 11 residues. Germline CDR1 reads SQVTM; CDR2 reads ANQGSEA. The CDR3 loop is CSVTASYEQYF. DNA for the CDR3: TGCAGCGTTACAGCGTCCTACGAGCAGTACTTC.

CDR3 region: CASSLDRISYEQYF. CDR3 nucleotide sequence: TGTGCCAGCAGCTTAGATCGGATCTCCTACGAGCAGTACTTC. This chain connects TRBV7-8 to TRBJ2-7; D not certain. V gave up 1 base and J gave up 0 bases, with 7 bases separating them. The germline V gene encodes CDR1 SGHVS and CDR2 FQNEAQ. The CDR3 runs to 14 residues. The variable domain in full, completed from reference TRBV7-8 and TRBJ2-7, reads GAGVSQSPRYKVAKRGQDVALRCDPISGHVSLFWYQQALGQGPEFLTYFQNEAQLDKSGLPSDRFFAERPEGSVSTLKIQRTQQEDSAVYLCASSLDRISYEQYFGPGTRLTVT.

J is TRBJ2-5 and V is TRBV5-1; 10 bases map to TRBD2. Losses at the gene ends were 4 bases for V and 3 bases for J; bases not matched to a gene: 3. Germline V gene sequence: CDR1 SGHRS, CDR2 YFSETQ. CDR3 size: 14 residues. Written as DNA, the CDR3 is TGCGCCAGCAGCATAGGACTAGCGGAAGAGACCCAGTACTTC. Translating gives CASSIGLAEETQYF.

The chain carries TRBV6-1 and TRBJ1-2, with D possibly matching TRBD1 (6 bases). Germline V gives CDR1 MNHNS, CDR2 SASEGT. The CDR3 is made up of 15 amino acids. Trimming took 0 bases from V and 8 from J, leaving 16 bases between them. The CDR3 DNA reads TGTGCCAGCAGTGAAGCGAGGGGGACCTCGAGCGGCTACACCTTC. Its protein is CASSEARGTSSGYTF.

V usage is TRBV4-1 and J usage is TRBJ1-1; a possible D gene is TRBD1 (5 bases). V was clipped by 4 bases and J by 4 bases, with 25 bases between them. The CDR3 length is 18 residues. The germline gives CDR1 MGHRA, CDR2 YSYEKL. The CDR3 reads CASSRIYLGQAESTEAFF. CDR3 coding DNA: TGCGCCAGCAGCCGGATATATTTGGGGCAGGCCGAGTCCACTGAAGCTTTCTTT.

V gene TRBV5-5 combines with J gene TRBJ2-5, with D perhaps matching TRBD1 (5 bases). The CDR3 runs to 13 residues. Germline V gene lookup returns CDR1 SGHKS and CDR2 YYEKEE (reference sequence). Deletions cut 4 bases from V and 2 bases from J, with 9 bases between. As DNA, the CDR3 is TGTGCCAGCAGCCCTAGGGGTCAAGAGACCCAGTACTTC. It is translated as CASSPRGQETQYF.

The chain combines TRBV6-1 with TRBJ1-2; unclear D gene. The V gene lost 3 bases and the J gene lost 4 bases, with 15 bases spanning the gap. Per the germline V gene, CDR1 is MNHNS and CDR2 is SASEGT. This CDR3 comprises 15 residues. CDR3 bases: TGTGCCAGCAGTGAGAGACTGCTAAATAGCTATGGCTACACCTTC. It codes for CASSERLLNSYGYTF.

The chain joins TRBV4-1 to TRBJ1-1; D is unresolved. The CDR3 consists of 14 residues. Germline V gene sequence: CDR1 MGHRA, CDR2 YSYEKL. V was cut by 2 bases and J by 10 bases, with 17 bases left in between. CDR3 sequence reads: CASSQIGPAWGAFF. The CDR3 bases are TGCGCCAGCAGCCAAATCGGACCGGCGTGGGGAGCTTTCTTT.